This T cell receptor (beta chain) was found in a study of T cell responses to AZD1222 COVID-19 vaccine (dated by TCRdb to the early 2020s). About the full investigation: AZD1222 recipients with second doses at about 4 weeks or about 12 weeks were pooled, because spike-specific TCR depth and breadth did not differ between schedules. A total of 233 trial participants underwent TCR sequencing, of whom about 200 received two doses of AZD1222 and about 25 received two doses of the MenACWY control vaccine. Trial participants were enrolled by age into subgroups of 18-55, 56-69 and 70-plus years, and approximately 150, 30 and 60 TCR-sequenced participants, respectively, were included in these subgroups. The full study reports these points: Most participants were white British and females outnumbered males, and the authors suggested that clonal diversity may have been underestimated. A significant rise in spike-specific TCR breadth and depth was observed after two AZD1222 doses relative to day 0 and relative to MenACWY recipients. Because no day 14 peak-response samples were available, repertoires were characterized only after the peak T cell response. Only 5 to 7 AZD1222 recipients were SARS-CoV-2 seropositive at baseline, limiting conclusions about previously exposed vaccinees. The vaccine-associated CD4 TCRs covered the entire spike protein, and the dominant responses fell in regions 160-218 and 743-854. Epitopes outside the regions mutated in the B.1.351 and B.1.1.7 variants were reportedly recognized by nearly half of the unique spike-specific TCRs. In the small 56-69-year group, the increase in depth fell short of significance, most likely because of low power.

The CDR3 regions of human TCRbeta chains were subjected to immunosequencing. In the authors' own workflow: Repertoire TCRs were checked for matches against a reference library of SARS-CoV-2-specific TCRs that had been generated using the MIRA antigen-specificity platform. Breadth meant the fraction of unique TCRs that were SARS-CoV-2-associated, whereas depth meant the fraction of total T cells that were SARS-CoV-2-associated. Using the MIRA data, every spike-specific TCR was mapped to the spike region that the TCR reacted to and assigned to either a CD4 or a CD8 class. Log10-transformed breadth and depth values were compared by one-way ANOVA with Sidak's multiple comparisons tests. This is the immuneACCESS table as TCRdb keeps it, with only in-frame sequences that have V and J called. A part of the clones is gone; compared with another copy, unresolved V genes explain less than half, and the rest is unexplained. The V and J calls and the clone size are those of that table, but D and trimming were determined from the DNA. For this sample the table gives under 120,000 clones, of which 92% were detected only once. The top ten constitute about 1.2% of the sample.

Taken from cysteine to phenylalanine, the CDR3 has 15 residues. CDR3 DNA is the only sequence kept; it has 45 bases, read in frame from the first base. The V and J ends are trimmed by 8 bases and 0 bases, leaving 13 bases between them. CDR1 and CDR2 are read off the germline V gene (reference sequence) as MNHEY and SMNVEV. Comment on this clone: Its specific antigen is unknown. Base qualities are missing; no much larger clone stands one base away.

This sample's time point label indicates: baseline before first vaccination. Vaccinee samples were obtained from the UK trials COV001 and COV002, which included a single-blind randomized controlled phase 2/3 trial of AZD1222 (ChAdOx1 nCoV-19) in healthy adults. For TCRbeta chain sequencing, PBMC samples from trial participants were taken at day 0 and at day 28 after the second dose. The TCR sequence derives from an adult in good health. Source: peripheral blood, taken on day 0 of AZD1222 vaccination. The V and J segments used are TRBV27 and TRBJ1-4, with the D segment identity uncertain. The nucleotides are TGTGCCAGCGGTCAGAACTTTGCAACTAATGAAAAACTGTTTTTT. It codes for CASGQNFATNEKLFF.